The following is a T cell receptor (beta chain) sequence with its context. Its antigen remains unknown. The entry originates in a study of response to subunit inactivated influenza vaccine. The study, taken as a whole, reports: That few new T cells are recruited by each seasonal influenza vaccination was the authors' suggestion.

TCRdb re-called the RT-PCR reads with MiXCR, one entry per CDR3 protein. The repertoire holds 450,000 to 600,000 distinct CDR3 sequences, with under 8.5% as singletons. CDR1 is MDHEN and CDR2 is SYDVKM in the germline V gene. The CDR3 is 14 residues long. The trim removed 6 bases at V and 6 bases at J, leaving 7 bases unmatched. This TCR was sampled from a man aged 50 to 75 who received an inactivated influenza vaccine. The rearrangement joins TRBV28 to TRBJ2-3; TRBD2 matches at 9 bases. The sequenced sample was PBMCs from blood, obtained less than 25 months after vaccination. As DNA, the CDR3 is TGTGCCAGCAGGTTACTAGCGGGCGATGATACGCAGTATTTT. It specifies CASRLLAGDDTQYF.